What follows are 4 T cell receptor beta chains derived from one specimen sequenced in a study of shared clonotypes between healthy human individuals. TCRdb's copy holds only in-frame clones and misses some; the assay was immunoSEQ multiplex PCR. The sample yields approximately 2.5 million clones, roughly 93% seen once. The sequencing input was naive CD4+ T cells from PBMCs. The subset here: CD45RA+ positively selected. The receptors come from a man between 18 and 29 years old in good health. Some clones in this sample may be carry-over from other donors' samples.

As concerns this clone: Other nucleotide sequences from this sample produce the same CDR3. The chain has TRBV7-9 and TRBJ2-1; a possible D gene is TRBD2 (6 bases). The CDR3 has 15 residues. Trimming shortened V by 1 base and J by 4 bases, and 11 bases separated the two germline ends. CDR1 SEHNR and CDR2 FQNEAQ come from the germline V gene (reference sequence). This CDR3 is CASSLGRGPYNEQFF. CDR3 DNA: TGTGCCAGCAGCTTAGGGCGGGGACCATACAATGAGCAGTTCTTC.

V usage is TRBV29-1 and J usage is TRBJ2-2; the D gene is possibly TRBD1 (5 bases). Trimming took off 6 bases at V and 6 bases at J, with 14 bases between the two ends. The germline CDR1 and CDR2 sequences are SQVTM and ANQGSEA. CDR3 length equals 13 residues. The CDR3 sequence: CSVNARVPGELFF. CDR3 coding DNA: TGCAGCGTAAACGCCAGGGTCCCCGGGGAGCTGTTTTTT.

This clone appeared once. The CDR3 here is CASSEGGRDAETQYF. CDR3 coding DNA: TGTGCCAGCAGTGAAGGCGGGAGGGACGCCGAGACCCAGTACTTC. The chain combines TRBV25-1 with TRBJ2-5; TRBD2 matches at 9 bases. The CDR3 is made up of 15 amino acids. The V gene's germline CDR1 is MGHDK and CDR2 SYGVNS. J was trimmed by 5 bases and V by 2 bases; bases with no gene match: 6.

V gene TRBV5-6 combines with J gene TRBJ2-2, with 8 bases aligning to TRBD2. This CDR3 is 18 amino acids long. Germline CDR1 SGHDT, CDR2 YYEEEE. V trimming: 1 base; J trimming: 2 bases; junction bases outside the gene matches: 10. CDR3 protein: CASSLRVIAGPNTGELFF. CDR3 in DNA: TGTGCCAGCAGCTTGCGGGTTATAGCGGGACCTAACACCGGGGAGCTGTTTTTT. The entire variable domain, with the rest obtained from reference TRBV5-6 and TRBJ2-2, is as follows: DAGVTQSPTHLIKTRGQQVTLRCSPKSGHDTVSWYQQALGQGPQFIFQYYEEEERQRGNFPDRFSGHQFPNYSSELNVNALLLGDSALYLCASSLRVIAGPNTGELFFGEGSRLTVL.